These T cell receptor beta chains were read from a single sample in a study of OX40 agonist ivuxolimab in advanced cancers. Data came from immunoSEQ multiplex PCR; TCRdb stores just in-frame clones and leaves some out. Of around 9,900 clones in the sample, 70% were seen once. The sequencing here drew on CD4+ or CD8+ T cells sorted from blood, taken in a trial of the OX40 agonist ivuxolimab. The receptors derive from an adult with an advanced solid tumor such as melanoma, head and neck, liver or kidney cancer. Each CDR3 is given with its conserved first and last residue. The D gene is left open where the match is weak. A row's size may be missing; if present it is once, few, many or a size class.

>TRBV28|-|-|TRBJ1-5
CASKASHSNQPQHF
TGTGCCAGCAAAGCCAGCCATAGCAATCAGCCCCAGCATTTT
>TRBV5-1|-|-|TRBJ2-1
CASAGSSYNEQFF
TGCGCCAGTGCAGGGAGCTCCTACAATGAGCAGTTCTTC
>TRBV10-3|TRBD1|-|TRBJ1-5
CAIRGTGTGYQPQHF
TGTGCCATCAGAGGAACCGGGACAGGGTACCAGCCCCAGCATTTT
>TRBV9|TRBD2|-|TRBJ2-3
CASSPPRAGSTDTQYF
TGTGCCAGCAGCCCCCCCAGAGCGGGAAGCACAGATACGCAGTATTTT
>TRBV27|-|once|TRBJ2-1
CASSFGSSRNEQFF
TGTGCCAGCAGTTTCGGGTCTAGCCGCAATGAGCAGTTCTTC
>TRBV10-3|TRBD1|-|TRBJ2-7
CAISARDSYEQYF
TGTGCCATCAGTGCCAGGGACAGCTACGAGCAGTACTTC
>TRBV19|-|-|TRBJ1-1
CASSIAWGDMNTEAFF
TGTGCCAGTAGTATAGCATGGGGCGACATGAACACTGAAGCTTTCTTT
>TRBV4-1|-|-|TRBJ1-5
CASSRSGGGPQHF
TGCGCCAGCAGCCGCTCGGGAGGGGGGCCCCAGCATTTT
>TRBV7-6|TRBD2|-|TRBJ2-1
CASRLLEAGGGFF
TGTGCCAGCAGGTTACTTGAGGCGGGAGGGGGGTTCTTC
>TRBV11-2|TRBD1|-|TRBJ2-5
CASSGWGQEPQETQYF
TGTGCCAGCAGCGGGTGGGGACAGGAACCCCAAGAGACCCAGTACTTC
>TRBV7-3|TRBD2|-|TRBJ2-3
CASSLLAGGSGSTDTQYF
TGTGCCAGCAGTCTACTAGCGGGAGGGTCCGGTAGCACAGATACGCAGTATTTT
>TRBV2|TRBD1|-|TRBJ1-4
CASSDRASEKLFF
TGTGCCAGCTCAGACAGGGCAAGTGAAAAACTGTTTTTT
>TRBV7-9|-|once|TRBJ2-7
CASSLRGSYEQYF
TGTGCCAGCAGCTTAAGGGGGTCCTACGAGCAGTACTTC
>TRBV19|TRBD2|-|TRBJ2-7
CASSPAHRGGKFHEQYF
TGTGCCAGTAGCCCAGCCCATCGCGGGGGGAAATTCCACGAGCAGTACTTC
>TRBV5-6|TRBD1|-|TRBJ2-7
CASSLGRGLNEQYF
TGTGCCAGCAGCTTGGGTAGGGGGCTCAACGAGCAGTACTTC
>TRBV4-1|-|-|TRBJ2-7
CASSQGVSGYEQYF
TGCGCCAGCAGCCAAGGTGTTAGCGGCTACGAGCAGTACTTC
>TRBV7-9|-|-|TRBJ1-1
CASSFWGAQMNTEAFF
TGTGCCAGCAGCTTTTGGGGGGCGCAGATGAACACTGAAGCTTTCTTT
>TRBV4-3|-|medium-sized|TRBJ2-2
CASSQGVNRISGELFF
TGCGCCAGCAGCCAAGGGGTAAACAGGATTAGCGGGGAGCTGTTTTTT
>TRBV7-9|-|-|TRBJ2-5
CASSWEAGRETQYF
TGTGCCAGCAGCTGGGAGGCAGGGAGAGAGACCCAGTACTTC
>TRBV4-3|-|few|TRBJ1-1
CASSQDSGTEAFF
TGCGCCAGCAGCCAAGATTCAGGCACTGAAGCTTTCTTT
>TRBV7-6|-|-|TRBJ2-7
CASSGQTSSYEQYF
TGTGCCAGCAGCGGACAGACTAGCTCCTACGAGCAGTACTTC
>TRBV28|-|-|TRBJ2-7
CASSLAGSYEQYF
TGTGCCAGCAGTTTAGCAGGCTCCTACGAGCAGTACTTC
>TRBV18|TRBD2|-|TRBJ2-7
CASSRTSGNNEQYF
TGTGCCAGCTCACGGACTAGCGGGAACAACGAGCAGTACTTC
>TRBV6-5|-|-|TRBJ2-7
CASSGDNTDYEQYF
TGTGCCAGCAGTGGAGATAACACCGACTACGAGCAGTACTTC
>TRBV15|TRBD1|-|TRBJ1-2
CATSSETGYGYTF
TGTGCCACCAGCAGCGAGACAGGGTATGGCTACACCTTC
>TRBV28|-|-|TRBJ1-2
CASSLFPGGGIHGYTF
TGTGCCAGCAGTTTATTTCCGGGGGGCGGTATCCATGGCTACACCTTC
>TRBV28|TRBD1|few|TRBJ1-6
CASSPSGQYLGSPLHF
TGTGCCAGCAGTCCCTCGGGACAGTATCTTGGCTCACCCCTCCACTTT
>TRBV7-2|-|-|TRBJ1-1
CASSSDGQYTEAFF
TGTGCCAGCAGCTCTGACGGACAGTACACTGAAGCTTTCTTT
>TRBV7-9|TRBD2|-|TRBJ2-1
CASETSGRINEQFF
TGTGCCAGCGAGACTAGCGGGAGGATCAATGAGCAGTTCTTC
>TRBV9|-|-|TRBJ2-7
CASSQVSSTEQYF
TGTGCCAGCAGCCAAGTTTCCAGCACCGAGCAGTACTTC
>TRBV7-9|-|-|TRBJ2-1
CASSPQGQLPNEQFF
TGTGCCAGCAGCCCCCAGGGGCAGCTTCCCAATGAGCAGTTCTTC
>TRBV19|-|once|TRBJ2-7
CASSIELTSEQYF
TGTGCCAGTAGTATCGAGCTGACTTCCGAGCAGTACTTC
>TRBV27|-|-|TRBJ1-1
CASSLFGGLNTEAFF
TGTGCCAGCAGTTTGTTCGGGGGGCTGAACACTGAAGCTTTCTTT
>TRBV20-1|-|-|TRBJ2-7
CSASLGGEQYF
TGCAGTGCTAGTCTCGGGGGCGAGCAGTACTTC